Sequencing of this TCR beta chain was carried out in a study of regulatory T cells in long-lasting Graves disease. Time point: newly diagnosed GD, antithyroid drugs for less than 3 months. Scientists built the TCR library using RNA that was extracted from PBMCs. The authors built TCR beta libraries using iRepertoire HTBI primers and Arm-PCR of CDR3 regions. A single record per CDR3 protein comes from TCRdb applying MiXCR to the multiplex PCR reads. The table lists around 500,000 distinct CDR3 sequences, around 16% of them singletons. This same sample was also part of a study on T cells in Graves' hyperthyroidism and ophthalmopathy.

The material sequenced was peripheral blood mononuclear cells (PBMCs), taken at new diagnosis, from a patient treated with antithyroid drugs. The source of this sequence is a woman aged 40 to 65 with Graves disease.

Written as DNA, the CDR3 is TGTGCCCTCGGGGTAGGAGAAAAACTGTTTTTT. Amino acid sequence: CALGVGEKLFF. This sequence joins TRBV19 and TRBJ1-4; D is uncertain. CDR1 and CDR2 (germline): LNHDA, SQIVND (reference sequence). Trimming took 11 bases from V and 8 from J, leaving 12 bases between them. The CDR3 runs 11 residues. The entire variable domain, with the rest obtained from reference TRBV19 and TRBJ1-4, is as follows: DGGITQSPKYLFRKEGQNVTLSCEQNLNHDAMYWYRQDPGQGLRLIYYSQIVNDFQKGDIAEGYSVSREKKESFPLTVTSAQKNPTAFYLCALGVGEKLFFGSGTQLSVL.